Listed below are T cell receptor beta chains from one sample, sequenced in a study of metastatic and nonmetastatic thyroid tumors. TCRdb recomputed clones from the PCR reads via MiXCR. The sample consists of about 62,000 clones, approximately 4.1% of them appearing once. The sample was blood. Receptors were obtained from a female donor with papillary thyroid cancer or a benign thyroid nodule (not recorded which). Some clones in this sample may be carry-over from other donors' samples. Each CDR3 is given with its conserved first and last residue. The order of the fields is D gene, V gene, J gene, clone size, CDR3 protein, CDR3 DNA. The D gene is left open where the match is weak. The size field is filled for only some rows; it gives once, few, many or a size class.

D: .; V: TRBV28; J: TRBJ1-2; size: few; CDR3: CASTPGGGQTYGYTF; DNA: TGTGCCAGCACCCCAGGCGGGGGGCAGACCTATGGCTACACCTTC
D: TRBD1; V: TRBV7-3; J: TRBJ2-3; size: many; CDR3: CASSLLPGGLTDTQYF; DNA: TGTGCCAGCAGCTTACTCCCAGGGGGCCTGACAGATACGCAGTATTTT
D: .; V: TRBV20-1; J: TRBJ1-5; size: many; CDR3: CSASAGIYSNQPQHF; DNA: TGCAGTGCTAGCGCGGGGATTTATAGCAATCAGCCCCAGCATTTT
D: .; V: TRBV14; J: TRBJ2-5; size: .; CDR3: CASRPLGIQGTQYF; DNA: TGTGCCAGCCGCCCCCTGGGTATCCAAGGGACCCAGTACTTC
D: TRBD2; V: TRBV5-1; J: TRBJ2-2; size: .; CDR3: CASSLGAGVNTGELFF; DNA: TGCGCCAGCAGCTTGGGAGCGGGAGTTAACACCGGGGAGCTGTTTTTT
D: .; V: TRBV24-1; J: TRBJ2-5; size: many; CDR3: CAASLGADPPETQYF; DNA: TGTGCCGCGTCGCTCGGGGCGGACCCCCCAGAGACCCAGTACTTC
D: .; V: TRBV6-1; J: TRBJ1-4; size: many; CDR3: CASPMGPRELFF; DNA: TGTGCCAGCCCAATGGGTCCCCGAGAACTGTTTTTT
D: TRBD1; V: TRBV4-2; J: TRBJ2-7; size: many; CDR3: CASSQDSGTGVYEQYF; DNA: TGTGCCAGCAGCCAAGATAGCGGGACAGGGGTCTACGAGCAGTACTTC
D: .; V: TRBV3-1; J: TRBJ1-3; size: many; CDR3: CASSSGGGNTIYF; DNA: TGTGCCAGCAGCTCCGGGGGAGGAAACACCATATATTTT
D: .; V: TRBV6-2/TRBV6-3; J: TRBJ2-1; size: few; CDR3: CASRRCSYNEHFF; DNA: TGTGCCAGCAGGAGGTGCTCCTACAATGAGCATTTCTTC
D: .; V: TRBV9; J: TRBJ2-7; size: few; CDR3: CASSEPRPVWRYF; DNA: TGTGCCAGCAGCGAGCCCCGGCCCGTCTGGAGGTACTTC
D: .; V: TRBV5-1; J: TRBJ2-7; size: many; CDR3: CASSLAASYGEQYF; DNA: TGCGCCAGCAGCTTGGCGGCCAGCTACGGAGAGCAGTACTTC
D: TRBD1; V: TRBV12-5; J: TRBJ2-2; size: many; CDR3: CASGLDRGNTGELFF; DNA: TGTGCTAGTGGTTTGGACAGGGGCAACACCGGGGAGCTGTTTTTT
D: TRBD1; V: TRBV6-2/TRBV6-3; J: TRBJ1-5; size: few; CDR3: CASSYSRTGDSFNQPQNF; DNA: TGTGCCAGCAGTTACTCAAGGACAGGGGACTCATTCAATCAGCCCCAGAATTTT
D: .; V: TRBV6-1; J: TRBJ1-5; size: .; CDR3: CASSDLGVSNQPQHF; DNA: TGTGCCAGCAGTGACTTAGGGGTTAGCAATCAGCCCCAGCATTTT
D: .; V: TRBV19; J: TRBJ1-6; size: few; CDR3: CAISRTYGPLHF; DNA: TGTGCCATTAGTAGAACCTATGGCCCCCTCCACTTT